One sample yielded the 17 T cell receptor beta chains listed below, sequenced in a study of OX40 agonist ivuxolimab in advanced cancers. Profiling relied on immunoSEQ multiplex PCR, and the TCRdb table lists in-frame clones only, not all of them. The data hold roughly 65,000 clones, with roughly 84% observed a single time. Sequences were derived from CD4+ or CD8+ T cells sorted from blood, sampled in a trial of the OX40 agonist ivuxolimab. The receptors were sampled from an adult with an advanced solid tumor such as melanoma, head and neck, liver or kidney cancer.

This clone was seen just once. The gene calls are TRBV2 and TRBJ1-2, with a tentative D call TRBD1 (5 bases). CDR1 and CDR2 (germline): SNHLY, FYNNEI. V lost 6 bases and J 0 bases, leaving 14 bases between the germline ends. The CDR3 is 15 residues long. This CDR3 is CASRPNDRANYGYTF. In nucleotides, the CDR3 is TGTGCCAGCAGGCCGAATGACAGAGCTAACTATGGCTACACCTTC.

CDR3 nucleotides: TGTGCCAGCACCCCACCCCGAGGGACTAACGAGCAGTACTTC. This translates into CASTPPRGTNEQYF. V gene TRBV11-2 combines with J gene TRBJ2-7; 7 bases map to TRBD2. Germline CDR1 SGHAT, CDR2 FQNNGV. The CDR3 length is 14 residues. V lost 7 bases to trimming and J lost 5 bases; unmatched junction nucleotides: 11.

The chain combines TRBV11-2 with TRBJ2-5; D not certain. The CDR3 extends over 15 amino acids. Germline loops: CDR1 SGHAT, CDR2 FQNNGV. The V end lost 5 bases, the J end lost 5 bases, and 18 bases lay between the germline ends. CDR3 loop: CASSPMALIRETQYF. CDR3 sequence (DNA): TGTGCCAGCAGCCCAATGGCCCTCATCAGGGAGACCCAGTACTTC.

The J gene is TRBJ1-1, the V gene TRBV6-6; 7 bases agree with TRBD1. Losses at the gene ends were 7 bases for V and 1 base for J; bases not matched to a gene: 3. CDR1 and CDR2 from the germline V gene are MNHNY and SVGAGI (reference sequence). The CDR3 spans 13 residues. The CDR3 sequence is CASNRQGNTEAFF. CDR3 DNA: TGTGCCAGCAACCGACAGGGGAACACTGAAGCTTTCTTT.

The CDR3 here is CASRSQGADYGYTF. Written as DNA, the CDR3 is TGTGCCAGCAGATCCCAGGGGGCCGACTATGGCTACACCTTC. V is TRBV27 and J is TRBJ1-2; 8 bases are shared with TRBD1. The CDR3 is 14 amino acids. Trimming at V came to 6 bases and at J to 3 bases, leaving 6 bases not matched to a gene. In germline, CDR1 is MNHEY, CDR2 SMNVEV (reference sequence).

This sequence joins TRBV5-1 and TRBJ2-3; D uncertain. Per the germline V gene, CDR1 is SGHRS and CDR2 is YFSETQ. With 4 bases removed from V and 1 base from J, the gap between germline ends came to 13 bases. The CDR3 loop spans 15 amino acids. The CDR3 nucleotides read TGCGCCAGCAGCCGCCTCCCCAGCGGCACAGATACGCAGTATTTT. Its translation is CASSRLPSGTDTQYF.

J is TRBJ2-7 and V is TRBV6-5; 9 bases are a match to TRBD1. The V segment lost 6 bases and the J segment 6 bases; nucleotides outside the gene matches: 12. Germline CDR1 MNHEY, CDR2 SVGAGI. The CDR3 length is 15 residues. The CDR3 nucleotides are TGTGCCAGCAGGGACGCGGGACAGGGTAAGGTCGAGCAGTACTTC. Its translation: CASRDAGQGKVEQYF.

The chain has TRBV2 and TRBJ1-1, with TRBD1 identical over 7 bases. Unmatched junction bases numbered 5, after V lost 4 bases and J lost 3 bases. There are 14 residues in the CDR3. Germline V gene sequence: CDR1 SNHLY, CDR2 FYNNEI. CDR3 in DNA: TGTGCCAGCAGTGTGAACAGGGGCTACACTGAAGCTTTCTTT. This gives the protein CASSVNRGYTEAFF. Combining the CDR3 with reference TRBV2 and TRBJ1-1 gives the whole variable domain EPEVTQTPSHQVTQMGQEVILRCVPISNHLYFYWYRQILGQKVEFLVSFYNNEISEKSEIFDDQFSVERPDGSNFTLKIRSTKLEDSAMYFCASSVNRGYTEAFFGQGTRLTVV.

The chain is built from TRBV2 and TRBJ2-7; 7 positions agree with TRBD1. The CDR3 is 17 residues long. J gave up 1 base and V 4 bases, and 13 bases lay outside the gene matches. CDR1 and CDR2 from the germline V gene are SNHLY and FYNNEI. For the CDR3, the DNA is TGTGCCAGCAGTGTTCCATTAACCGGGACAGTGTCCTACGAGCAGTACTTC. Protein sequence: CASSVPLTGTVSYEQYF.

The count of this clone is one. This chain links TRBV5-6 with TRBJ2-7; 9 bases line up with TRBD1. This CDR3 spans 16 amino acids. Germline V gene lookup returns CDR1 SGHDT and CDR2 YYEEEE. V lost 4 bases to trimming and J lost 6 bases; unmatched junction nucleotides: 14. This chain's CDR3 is CASSLGLDRGVPEQYF. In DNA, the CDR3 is TGTGCCAGCAGCCTAGGCCTTGACAGGGGGGTCCCCGAGCAGTACTTC. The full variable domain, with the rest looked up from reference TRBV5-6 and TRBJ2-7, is DAGVTQSPTHLIKTRGQQVTLRCSPKSGHDTVSWYQQALGQGPQFIFQYYEEEERQRGNFPDRFSGHQFPNYSSELNVNALLLGDSALYLCASSLGLDRGVPEQYFGPGTRLTVT.

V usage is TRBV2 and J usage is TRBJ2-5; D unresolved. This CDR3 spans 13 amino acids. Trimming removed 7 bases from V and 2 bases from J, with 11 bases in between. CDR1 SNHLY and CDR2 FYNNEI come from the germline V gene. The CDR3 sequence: CASMGNPQETQYF. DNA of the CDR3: TGTGCCAGCATGGGTAATCCACAAGAGACCCAGTACTTC.

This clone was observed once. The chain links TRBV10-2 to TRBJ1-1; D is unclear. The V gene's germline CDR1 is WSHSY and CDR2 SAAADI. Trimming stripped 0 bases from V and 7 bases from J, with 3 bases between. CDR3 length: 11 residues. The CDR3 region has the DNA TGCGCCAGCAGTGAGTCAAGTGAAGCTTTCTTT. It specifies CASSESSEAFF.

Here the CDR3 reads CASIGWVLNYGYTF. CDR3 DNA sequence: TGTGCCAGCATTGGGTGGGTTCTTAACTATGGCTACACCTTC. V and J are TRBV21-1 and TRBJ1-2. TRBV21-1 is a pseudogene. The CDR3 is made up of 14 amino acids.

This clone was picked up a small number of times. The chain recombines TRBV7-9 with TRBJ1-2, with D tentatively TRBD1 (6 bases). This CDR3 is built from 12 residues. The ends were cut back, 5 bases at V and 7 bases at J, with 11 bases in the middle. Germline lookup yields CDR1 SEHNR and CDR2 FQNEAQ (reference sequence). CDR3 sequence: CASSPGGFGYTF. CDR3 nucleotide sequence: TGTGCCAGCAGCCCCGGGGGCTTTGGCTACACCTTC.

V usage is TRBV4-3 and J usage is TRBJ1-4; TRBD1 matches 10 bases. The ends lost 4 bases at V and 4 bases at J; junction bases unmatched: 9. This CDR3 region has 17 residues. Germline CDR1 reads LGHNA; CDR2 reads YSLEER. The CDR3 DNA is TGCGCCAGCAGCCGCCGGGACAGGGGATTAGATAATGAAAAACTGTTTTTT. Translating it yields CASSRRDRGLDNEKLFF.

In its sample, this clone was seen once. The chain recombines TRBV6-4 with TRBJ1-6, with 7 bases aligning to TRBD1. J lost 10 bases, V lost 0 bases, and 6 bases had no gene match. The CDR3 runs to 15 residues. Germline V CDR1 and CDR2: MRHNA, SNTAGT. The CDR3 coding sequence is TGTGCCAGCAGTGACTCGTGGACAGGCCTATCACCCCTCCACTTT. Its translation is CASSDSWTGLSPLHF.

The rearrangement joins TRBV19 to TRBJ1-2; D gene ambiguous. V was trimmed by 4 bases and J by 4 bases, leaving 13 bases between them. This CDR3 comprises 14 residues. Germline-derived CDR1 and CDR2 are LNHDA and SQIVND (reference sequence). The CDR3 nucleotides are TGTGCCAGTAGTAGGCAGGAAACTTCCTATGGCTACACCTTC. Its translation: CASSRQETSYGYTF.